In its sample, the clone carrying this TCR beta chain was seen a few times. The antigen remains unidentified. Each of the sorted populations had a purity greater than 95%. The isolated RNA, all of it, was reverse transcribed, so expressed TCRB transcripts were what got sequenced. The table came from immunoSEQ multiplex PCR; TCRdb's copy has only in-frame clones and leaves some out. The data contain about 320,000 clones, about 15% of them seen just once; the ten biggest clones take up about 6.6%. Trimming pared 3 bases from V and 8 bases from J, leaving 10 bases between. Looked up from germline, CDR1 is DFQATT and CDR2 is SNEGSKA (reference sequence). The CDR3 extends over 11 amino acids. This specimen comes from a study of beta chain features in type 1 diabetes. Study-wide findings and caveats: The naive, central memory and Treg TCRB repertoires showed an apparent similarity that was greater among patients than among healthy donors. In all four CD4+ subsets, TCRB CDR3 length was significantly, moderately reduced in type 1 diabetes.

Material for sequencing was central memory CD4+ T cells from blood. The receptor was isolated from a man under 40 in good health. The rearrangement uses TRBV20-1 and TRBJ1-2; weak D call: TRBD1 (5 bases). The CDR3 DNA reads TGCAGTGCTAGTATAGGGGTAGGCTACACCTTC. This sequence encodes CSASIGVGYTF.